This T cell receptor beta chain was obtained from a study of blood T cell repertoires in COVID-19. On the study more broadly: The study drew acute and convalescent COVID-19 samples from the United States, Italy and Spain. PBMCs, B-cell-depleted T cells, or T cells provided the cDNA or gDNA that made up the material.

The ends lost 0 bases at V and 5 bases at J; junction bases unmatched: 5. The CDR3 is made up of 16 amino acids. Germline-derived CDR1 and CDR2 are SGHRS and YFSETQ. The authors' processing: Amplifying reference gene primers gave estimates of nucleated cell counts. TCRdb's table, derived via immunoSEQ multiplex PCR, lists solely in-frame clones and lacks some. The V and J calls and clone size are taken from that table; D and trimming were inferred from the DNA. The repertoire consists of 150,000 or so clones, with more than 65% occurring once and the leading ten covering roughly 8.9%. V gene TRBV5-1 combines with J gene TRBJ2-1, with 10 bases fitting TRBD2. Source material: peripheral blood. This TCR came from a woman in her 50s with acute or convalescent COVID-19. CDR3 nucleotide sequence: TGCGCCAGCAGCTTGGCCGGGACTAGCGTCCACAATGAGCAGTTCTTC. Its protein is CASSLAGTSVHNEQFF. Using reference TRBV5-1 and TRBJ2-1 for the parts outside the CDR3, the full variable domain is KAGVTQTPRYLIKTRGQQVTLSCSPISGHRSVSWYQQTPGQGLQFLFEYFSETQRNKGNFPGRFSGRQFSNSRSEMNVSTLELGDSALYLCASSLAGTSVHNEQFFGPGTRLTVL.